This is a list of T cell receptor beta chains from one sample in a study of T-cell reconstitution after alpha-beta-depleted transplantation in children. TCRdb reprocessed the PCR reads via MiXCR and lists one record per CDR3 protein. Of 4,000 to 4,500 distinct CDR3 sequences detected, over 10% appear once; the ten largest clones hold roughly 29%. The sequenced sample was PBMCs, mostly from graft donor cells, obtained 60 days after TCRalphabeta/CD19-depleted stem cell transplant. These receptors came from a male patient between 2 and 15 years old who had a stem cell transplant for acute lymphoblastic leukemia, so the T cells may come from the graft donor. The CDR3 runs from the conserved cysteine through the conserved F or W.

CDR3: CSATRGSSGNTIYF; J: TRBJ1-3; V: TRBV20-1; length: 14
CDR3: CASSQGDLNRQPQHF; J: TRBJ1-5; V: TRBV7-9; length: 15
CDR3: CASSQGGLGIPSTYNEQFF; J: TRBJ2-1; V: TRBV4-2; length: 19
CDR3: CAMGPGTSGAGLITDTQYF; J: TRBJ2-3; V: TRBV5-5; length: 19
CDR3: CASSLDGTGASGANVLTF; J: TRBJ2-6; V: TRBV11-2; length: 18
CDR3: CASSFPRAEQYF; J: TRBJ2-7; V: TRBV12-3/TRBV12-4; length: 12
CDR3: CASSRVLNTEAFF; J: TRBJ1-1; V: TRBV12-3/TRBV12-4; length: 13
CDR3: CASSLTSNLRALSGNTIYF; J: TRBJ1-3; V: TRBV7-3; length: 19
CDR3: CASSPGTSCAGLITDTQYF; J: TRBJ2-3; V: TRBV4-2; length: 19
CDR3: CSAPGPVLQPQHF; J: TRBJ1-5; V: TRBV20-1; length: 13
CDR3: CASSPAYNEQFF; J: TRBJ2-1; V: TRBV19; length: 12
CDR3: CASSLERGGTDTQYF; J: TRBJ2-3; V: TRBV5-1; length: 15
CDR3: CASSLQAGGRTQETQYF; J: TRBJ2-5; V: TRBV5-4; length: 17
CDR3: CASSLRGPRRYSEQYF; J: TRBJ2-7; V: TRBV7-9; length: 16
CDR3: CAIRAPGGGRYYNEQFF; J: TRBJ2-1; V: TRBV10-3; length: 17
CDR3: CAMGPGLAGYVEQFF; J: TRBJ2-1; V: TRBV28; length: 15
CDR3: CASSYRFLDRTYEQYF; J: TRBJ2-7; V: TRBV6-5; length: 16
CDR3: CSAKALASSSYNEQFF; J: TRBJ2-1; V: TRBV20-1; length: 16
CDR3: CASSQDPPPYLQGDILNQPQHF; J: TRBJ1-5; V: TRBV4-3; length: 22
CDR3: CATSRDRGSGETQYF; J: TRBJ2-5; V: TRBV15; length: 15
CDR3: CASSPGGALREQYF; J: TRBJ2-7; V: TRBV6-2/TRBV6-3; length: 14
CDR3: CATSDLQGSGYTF; J: TRBJ1-2; V: TRBV24-1; length: 13
CDR3: CSASLRDSHTLHF; J: TRBJ1-6; V: TRBV20-1; length: 13
CDR3: CASSQGDSANEQFF; J: TRBJ2-1; V: TRBV4-2; length: 14
CDR3: CASSPLRSGGLKETQYF; J: TRBJ2-5; V: TRBV7-9; length: 17
CDR3: CASSYGSTGLNYGYTF; J: TRBJ1-2; V: TRBV6-2/TRBV6-3; length: 16
CDR3: CAMGPGPSGAGLITDTQYF; J: TRBJ2-3; V: TRBV5-6; length: 19
CDR3: CSASDGTVLQETQYF; J: TRBJ2-5; V: TRBV20-1; length: 15
CDR3: CASSLGQGRETQYF; J: TRBJ2-5; V: TRBV5-5; length: 14
CDR3: CASSVSVGELFF; J: TRBJ2-2; V: TRBV9; length: 12
CDR3: CASSPRQGGSTGELFF; J: TRBJ2-2; V: TRBV18; length: 16
CDR3: CASSRAGTGGTEAFF; J: TRBJ1-1; V: TRBV5-4; length: 15
CDR3: CASSWEYEQYF; J: TRBJ2-7; V: TRBV28; length: 11
CDR3: CARSPGTRGAGLITDTQYF; J: TRBJ2-3; V: TRBV4-2; length: 19
CDR3: CASSFTANTEAFF; J: TRBJ1-1; V: TRBV7-9; length: 13
CDR3: CASSIEGNTEAFF; J: TRBJ1-1; V: TRBV19; length: 13
CDR3: CASSQSFCGRASSYEQYF; J: TRBJ2-7; V: TRBV23-1; length: 18
CDR3: CPGQGAQNTEAFF; J: TRBJ1-1; V: TRBV12-3/TRBV12-4; length: 13
CDR3: CASSLTGPYEQYF; J: TRBJ2-7; V: TRBV12-3/TRBV12-4; length: 13
CDR3: CASSYGHALQGNGYTF; J: TRBJ1-2; V: TRBV5-1; length: 16
CDR3: CASRPGLAGVQETQYF; J: TRBJ2-5; V: TRBV6-6; length: 16
CDR3: CASSLGPTNTEAFF; J: TRBJ1-1; V: TRBV7-2; length: 14
CDR3: CSAFPDRARSTQYF; J: TRBJ2-3; V: TRBV20-1; length: 14
CDR3: CSASFIEGQFF; J: TRBJ2-1; V: TRBV20-1; length: 11
CDR3: CASSYDRVGGTEAFF; J: TRBJ1-1; V: TRBV7-9; length: 15
CDR3: CASSFRGRPDTQYF; J: TRBJ2-3; V: TRBV5-4; length: 14
CDR3: CASLWDLGTDTQYF; J: TRBJ2-3; V: TRBV2; length: 14
CDR3: CASSDQGYEQFF; J: TRBJ2-1; V: TRBV7-2; length: 12
CDR3: CASSLDSTFGEQYF; J: TRBJ2-7; V: TRBV7-7; length: 14
CDR3: CASSYSGLTDTQYF; J: TRBJ2-3; V: TRBV6-5; length: 14
CDR3: CASSLDGKDEKLFF; J: TRBJ1-4; V: TRBV7-6; length: 14
CDR3: CASSLRTGISYEQYF; J: TRBJ2-7; V: TRBV6-1; length: 15
CDR3: CASSLPGREENYGYTF; J: TRBJ1-2; V: TRBV5-6; length: 16